This T cell receptor (beta chain) was identified in a study of vaccination and CD4 T cells after COVID-19. With the Oncomine TCR Beta short-read assay, DNA from cultured CD4+ T cells was sequenced. TCRdb re-analysed the PCR reads in MiXCR, keeping a single row per CDR3 protein. This table holds 20,000 to 25,000 distinct CDR3 sequences, around 60% found once. Treatment specified: approximately nine-day PBMC culture with coronavirus spike peptide pools or control peptides (ViraFEST assay). With regard to this clonotype: Its target is not known.

In germline, CDR1 is DFQATT, CDR2 SNEGSKA (reference sequence). The CDR3 runs 15 residues. V shed 1 base, J shed 6 bases, and the junction held 6 bases outside the gene matches. This receptor was taken from a human donor who received a COVID-19 vaccine. This sample comprised CD4+ T cells from blood, cultured in vitro, obtained after SARS-CoV-2 vaccination. The chain is built from TRBV20-1 and TRBJ1-6; TRBD1 aligns across 7 bases. CDR3 protein: CSARGIGQANSPLHF. The DNA of the CDR3 is TGCAGTGCTAGAGGGATCGGACAGGCTAATTCACCCCTCCACTTT.